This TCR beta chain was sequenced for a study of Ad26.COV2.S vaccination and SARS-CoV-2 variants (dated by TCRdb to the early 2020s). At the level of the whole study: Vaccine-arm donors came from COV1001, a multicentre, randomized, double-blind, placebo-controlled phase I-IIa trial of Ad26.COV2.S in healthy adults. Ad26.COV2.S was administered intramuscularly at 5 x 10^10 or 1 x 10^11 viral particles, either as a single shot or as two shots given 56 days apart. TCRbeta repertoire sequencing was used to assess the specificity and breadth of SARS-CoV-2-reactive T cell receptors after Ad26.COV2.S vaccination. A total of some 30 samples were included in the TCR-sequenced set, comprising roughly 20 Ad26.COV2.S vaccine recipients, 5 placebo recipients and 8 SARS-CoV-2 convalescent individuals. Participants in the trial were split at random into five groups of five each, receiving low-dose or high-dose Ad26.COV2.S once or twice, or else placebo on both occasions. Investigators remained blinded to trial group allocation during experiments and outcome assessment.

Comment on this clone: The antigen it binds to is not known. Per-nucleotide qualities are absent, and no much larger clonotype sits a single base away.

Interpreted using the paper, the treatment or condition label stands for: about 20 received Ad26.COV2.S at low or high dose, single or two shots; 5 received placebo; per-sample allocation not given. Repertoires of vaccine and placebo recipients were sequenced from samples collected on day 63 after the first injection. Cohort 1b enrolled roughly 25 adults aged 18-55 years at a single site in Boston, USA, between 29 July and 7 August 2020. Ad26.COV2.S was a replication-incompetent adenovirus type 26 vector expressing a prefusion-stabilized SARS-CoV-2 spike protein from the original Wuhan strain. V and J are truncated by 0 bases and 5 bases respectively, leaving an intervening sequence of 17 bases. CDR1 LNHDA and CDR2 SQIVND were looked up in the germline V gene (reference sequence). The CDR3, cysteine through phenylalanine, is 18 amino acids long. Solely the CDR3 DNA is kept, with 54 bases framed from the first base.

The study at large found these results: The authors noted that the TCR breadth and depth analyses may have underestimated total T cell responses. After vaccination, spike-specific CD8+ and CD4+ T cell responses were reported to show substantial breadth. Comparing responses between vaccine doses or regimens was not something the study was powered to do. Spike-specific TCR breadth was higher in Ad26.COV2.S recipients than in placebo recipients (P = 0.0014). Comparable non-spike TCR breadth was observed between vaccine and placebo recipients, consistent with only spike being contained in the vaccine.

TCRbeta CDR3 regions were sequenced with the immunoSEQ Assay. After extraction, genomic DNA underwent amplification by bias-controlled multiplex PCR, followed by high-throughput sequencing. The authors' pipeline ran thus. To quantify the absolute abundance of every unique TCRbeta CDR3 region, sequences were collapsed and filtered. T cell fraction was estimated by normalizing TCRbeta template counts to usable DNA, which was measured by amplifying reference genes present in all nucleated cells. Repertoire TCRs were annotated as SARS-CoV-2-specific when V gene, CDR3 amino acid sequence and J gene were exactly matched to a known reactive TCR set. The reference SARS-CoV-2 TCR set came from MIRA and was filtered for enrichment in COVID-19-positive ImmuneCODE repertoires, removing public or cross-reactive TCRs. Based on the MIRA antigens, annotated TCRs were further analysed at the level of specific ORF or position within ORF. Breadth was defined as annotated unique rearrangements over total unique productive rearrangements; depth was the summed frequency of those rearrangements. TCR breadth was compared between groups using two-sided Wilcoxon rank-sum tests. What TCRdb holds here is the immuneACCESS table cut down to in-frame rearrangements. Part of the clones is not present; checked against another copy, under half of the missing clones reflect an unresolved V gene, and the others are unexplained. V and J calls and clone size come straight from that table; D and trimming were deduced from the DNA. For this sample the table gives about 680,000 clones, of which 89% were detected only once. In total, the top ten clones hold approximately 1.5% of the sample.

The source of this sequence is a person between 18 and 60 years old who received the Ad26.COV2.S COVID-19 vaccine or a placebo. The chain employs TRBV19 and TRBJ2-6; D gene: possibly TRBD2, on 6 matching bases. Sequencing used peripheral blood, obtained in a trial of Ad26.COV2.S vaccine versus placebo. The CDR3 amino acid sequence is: CASSIEGSGGLWANVLTF. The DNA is TGTGCCAGTAGTATAGAAGGCTCCGGAGGGCTCTGGGCCAACGTCCTGACTTTC.